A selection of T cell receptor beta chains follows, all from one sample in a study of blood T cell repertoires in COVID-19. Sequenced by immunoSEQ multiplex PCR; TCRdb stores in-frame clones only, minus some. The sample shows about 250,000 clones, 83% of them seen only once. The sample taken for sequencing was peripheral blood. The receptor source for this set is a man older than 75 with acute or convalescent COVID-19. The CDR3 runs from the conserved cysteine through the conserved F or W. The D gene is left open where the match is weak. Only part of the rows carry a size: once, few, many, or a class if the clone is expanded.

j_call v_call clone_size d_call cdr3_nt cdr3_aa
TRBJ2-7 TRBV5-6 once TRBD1 TGTGCCAGCACCAAACAGGGGGCGGGCTACGAGCAGTACTTC CASTKQGAGYEQYF
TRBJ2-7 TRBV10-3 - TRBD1 TGTGCCATCAAGATCGGACAGGGGGCAAAACGGGCAAGAAAATTCTTCTCCTACGAGCAGTACTTC CAIKIGQGAKRARKFFSYEQYF
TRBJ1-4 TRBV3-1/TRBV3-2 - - TGTGCCAGCAGCCATCCCCAGGGGATAACAACTAATGAAAAACTGTTTTTT CASSHPQGITTNEKLFF
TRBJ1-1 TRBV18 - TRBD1 TGTGCCAGCTCACCAAGACAGGGGGCGAACACTGAAGCTTTCTTT CASSPRQGANTEAFF
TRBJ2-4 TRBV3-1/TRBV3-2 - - TGTGCCAGCAGCCAAGACAGCGTGAGGGACATTCAGTACTTC CASSQDSVRDIQYF
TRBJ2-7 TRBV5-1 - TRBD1 TGCGCCAGCAGCTTAACAGGGGGTAGCGAGCAGTACTTC CASSLTGGSEQYF
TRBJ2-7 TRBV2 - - TGTGCCAGCAGTGAAAGTTGGTTGGCGGGTGGTGAGCAGTACTTC CASSESWLAGGEQYF
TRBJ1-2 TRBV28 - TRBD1 TGTGCCAGCAGCGAGGGGGCGCCTAACTATGGCTACACCTTC CASSEGAPNYGYTF
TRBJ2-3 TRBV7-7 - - TGTGCCAGCAGCTTCTCTGGCAGTAGCACAGATACGCAGTATTTT CASSFSGSSTDTQYF
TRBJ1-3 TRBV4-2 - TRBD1 TGTGCCAGCAGCCAGGACAGGGGTATGTCCGGAAACACCATATATTTT CASSQDRGMSGNTIYF
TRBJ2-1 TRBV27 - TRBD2 TGTGCCAGCAGTTTCCGGGGACTAGCGGGGAAGAATGAGCAGTTCTTC CASSFRGLAGKNEQFF
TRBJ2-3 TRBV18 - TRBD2 TGTGCCAGCTCACCACGGCGGGGGAACACAGATACGCAGTATTTT CASSPRRGNTDTQYF
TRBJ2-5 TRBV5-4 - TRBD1 TGTGCCAGCAGCTGGGGACAGCGCCAAGAGACCCAGTACTTC CASSWGQRQETQYF
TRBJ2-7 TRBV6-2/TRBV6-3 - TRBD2 TGTGCCAGCAGTTACTCGATCATCCTAGCGGACGACTACGAGCAGTACTTC CASSYSIILADDYEQYF
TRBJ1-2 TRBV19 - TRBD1 TGTGCCAGTAGTCTCCGACAGGGGCCTGGCTATGGCTACACCTTC CASSLRQGPGYGYTF
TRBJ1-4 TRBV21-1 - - TGTGCCAGCACCCTAAAACAGGGCCAAAGTGAAAAACTGTTTTTT CASTLKQGQSEKLFF
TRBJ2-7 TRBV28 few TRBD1 TGTGCCAGCAATCTCGACAGGGGTCCATCCTACGAGCAGTACTTC CASNLDRGPSYEQYF
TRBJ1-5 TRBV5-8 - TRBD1 TGTGCCAGCAGCTCGACAGGGGCTAGCAATCAGCCCCAGCATTTT CASSSTGASNQPQHF
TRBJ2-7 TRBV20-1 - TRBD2 TGCAGTGCTAGTAAGGGACTAGCGGGGGTAGACGAGCAGTACTTC CSASKGLAGVDEQYF
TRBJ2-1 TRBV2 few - TGTGCCAGCAGAGACAACAGGGTACATGAGCAGTTCTTC CASRDNRVHEQFF
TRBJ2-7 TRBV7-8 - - TGTGCCAGCAGCCCCAAATTACAGCAGTCCTACGAGCAGTACTTC CASSPKLQQSYEQYF
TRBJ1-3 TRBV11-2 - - TGTGCCAGCAGCTTAGAGGGCAGCTATCTTGGAAACACCATATATTTT CASSLEGSYLGNTIYF
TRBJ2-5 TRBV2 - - TGTGCCATCGCAAGGGGCTGGAAGGAGACCCAGTACTTC CAIARGWKETQYF
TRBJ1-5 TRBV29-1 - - TGCAGCGTTGCTGTGACAGCAGCCTCAAATCAGCCCCAGCATTTT CSVAVTAASNQPQHF
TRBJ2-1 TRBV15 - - TGTGCCACCAGCAGAGATTGGCAGGCCATAGGGCAGTTCTTC CATSRDWQAIGQFF
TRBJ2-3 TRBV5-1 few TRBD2 TGCGCCAGCAGCATACCCGGGGGGAGCGATACGCAGTATTTT CASSIPGGSDTQYF
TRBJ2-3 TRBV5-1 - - TGCGCCAGCAGCCCTGGAGTCGGGGAGCGGACAGATACGCAGTATTTT CASSPGVGERTDTQYF
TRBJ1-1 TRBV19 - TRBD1 TGTGCCAGTAGTCTGTACAGGGGCATGAACACTGAAGCTTTCTTT CASSLYRGMNTEAFF
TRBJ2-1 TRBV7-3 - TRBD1 TGTGCCAGCAGCTTAAACCGGGACAGGGGTCGTCATGAGCAGTTCTTC CASSLNRDRGRHEQFF
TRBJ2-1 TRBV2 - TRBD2 TGTGCCAGCAGTGATGAGCCCGGGGGGGGCAATGAGCAGTTCTTC CASSDEPGGGNEQFF
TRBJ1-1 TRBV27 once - TGTGCCAGCAGTCCGGCCAGGGATAGCACTGAAGCTTTCTTT CASSPARDSTEAFF
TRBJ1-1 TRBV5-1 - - TGCGCCAGCAGCTTGGAGATATCAGGGACTGAAGCTTTCTTT CASSLEISGTEAFF
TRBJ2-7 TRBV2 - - TGTGCCAGCAGGACGCAGGCTAACTCCTACGAGCAGTACTTC CASRTQANSYEQYF
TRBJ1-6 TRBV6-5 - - TGTGCCAGCAGGTCCACGGTATCACCCCTCCACTTT CASRSTVSPLHF
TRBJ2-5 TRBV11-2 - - TGTGCCAGCAGCCCGGGACTCCAAGAGACCCAGTACTTC CASSPGLQETQYF
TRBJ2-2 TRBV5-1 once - TGCGCCAGCAGGACAGGGAACACCGGGGAGCTGTTTTTT CASRTGNTGELFF
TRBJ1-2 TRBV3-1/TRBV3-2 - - TGTGCCAGCAGCCAGGGGCGGTTCTATGGCTACACCTTC CASSQGRFYGYTF
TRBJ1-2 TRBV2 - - TGTGCCAGCAGTGTCCAGGTAGTCTATGGCTACACCTTC CASSVQVVYGYTF
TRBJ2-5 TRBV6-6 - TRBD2 TGTGCCAGCAGTTACTCGCGGGAGAAACAAGAGACCCAGTACTTC CASSYSREKQETQYF
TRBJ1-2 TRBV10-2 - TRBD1 TGCGCCAGCAGACCCGGGACAGGGGTCGGTGGCTACACCTTC CASRPGTGVGGYTF